This entry concerns a single T cell receptor (beta chain). The antigen remains unidentified. Assay: immunoSEQ multiplex PCR; the TCRdb copy retains only in-frame clones and omits some. The table includes approximately 64,000 clones, roughly 80% detected once. This sample stems from a study of a mutant IDH1 vaccine in newly diagnosed glioma. Overall study: All eight of the vaccinations patients received fell in weeks 1, 3, 5, 7, 11, 15, 19 and 23. With temozolomide cycles, or 4-6 weeks after radiotherapy alone, vaccination was started.

As for time point: week 11, during vaccination. Doses comprised 300 ug of mutant IDH1 20-mer peptide each, plus topical imiquimod. The germline V gene has CDR1 MNHNS and CDR2 SASEGT. The V end was cut by 0 bases, the J end by 10 bases, with 19 bases between. The CDR3 extends over 17 amino acids. The chain employs TRBV6-1 and TRBJ1-6; D is perhaps TRBD1 (6 bases). The TCR sequence derives from a woman aged 50 to 60 with glioma. Source: PBMCs, taken from a glioma patient whose treatment included an IDH1 peptide vaccine. Here the CDR3 reads CASSEAAGGGRASPLHF. CDR3 sequence (DNA): TGTGCCAGCAGTGAAGCGGCGGGGGGCGGCCGGGCATCACCCCTCCACTTT.